The present T cell receptor (beta chain) was sequenced within a study of cytomegalovirus exposure and HLA in healthy donors. Whole-study findings and limits: Presence/absence comparisons presumed near-even sequencing depth among donors. Analysis was performed later, and it showed HLA-associated TCR beta chains to be more clonally expanded than equally common others. Rarity characterized most TCR sequences, yet some public TCRs appeared in many donors.

Germline assignment: CDR1 SGHNT and CDR2 YYREEE (reference sequence). This CDR3 has 17 residues. Losses at the gene ends were 0 bases for V and 8 bases for J; bases not matched to a gene: 11. PCR involved 60 Vbeta and 13 Jbeta primers. Sequencing used immunoSEQ multiplex PCR; TCRdb keeps in-frame clones, though not all of them. With 70,000 to 75,000 clones in the sample, the ten largest clones hold under 4%. As concerns this clone: What it binds is unknown.

The chain couples TRBV5-4 to TRBJ2-1, with 10 bases fitting TRBD2. This clonotype was obtained from a female donor in good health and CMV-seropositive. The source material was PBMCs. The CDR3 region is CASSLALAGEGGYEQFF. CDR3 sequence (DNA): TGTGCCAGCAGCTTGGCGCTAGCGGGGGAGGGTGGTTATGAGCAGTTCTTC.